The 4 T cell receptor beta chains presented below share a single source sample, sequenced in a study of blood T cells in healthy people across ages. Using a J-beta primer mix together with a sample-barcoded 5' primer, a second PCR was run for about 6 to 12 cycles. TCRdb itself ran the 5' RACE reads through MiXCR, one entry per CDR3 protein. The sample has approximately 1.5 million distinct CDR3 sequences; 40% to 45% are singletons. The source material was blood. The receptors shown here come from a woman in her late teens or twenties in good health.

Only a few counts were recorded for this clonotype. The rearrangement joins TRBV20-1 to TRBJ2-4, with 9 positions matching TRBD1. The J call may be mistaken, given a closer DNA end match to TRBJ2-7. Germline V gene lookup returns CDR1 DFQATT and CDR2 SNEGSKA (reference sequence). This CDR3 has 14 residues. In nucleotides, the CDR3 is TGCAGTGCTGGGATCGGGACAGGGCTGTACGAGCAGTACTTC. Its protein is CSAGIGTGLYEQYF.

V usage is TRBV11-2 and J usage is TRBJ2-7; maybe TRBD2 (5 bases). The J call is doubtful: the DNA matches TRBJ2-5 better. CDR3 length equals 13 residues. The germline V gene encodes CDR1 SGHAT and CDR2 FQNNGV. The CDR3 DNA reads TGTGCCAGCAGCCAGGACGGGGTTGAGACCCAGTACTTC. It specifies CASSQDGVETQYF.

The rearrangement links TRBV6-2 or TRBV6-3 to TRBJ2-1; TRBD2 matches 10 bases. V was pared by 5 bases and J by 4 bases, with 5 bases of the junction left unmatched. The CDR3 totals 15 residues. The V gene's germline CDR1 is MNHEY and CDR2 SVGEGT. Here the CDR3 reads CASSKTSGRYNEQFF. CDR3 nucleotides: TGTGCCAGCAGTAAGACTAGCGGGCGATACAATGAGCAGTTCTTC.

V is TRBV27 and J is TRBJ1-6; 7 nucleotides agree with TRBD1. The V segment lost 4 bases and the J segment 9 bases; nucleotides outside the gene matches: 9. The CDR3 is 15 amino acids. Germline CDR1 MNHEY, CDR2 SMNVEV (reference sequence). The CDR3 spells CASSYLGQDTSPLHF. The CDR3 DNA follows: TGTGCCAGCAGTTATCTCGGACAGGATACTTCACCCCTCCACTTT.